This TCR beta chain was sequenced for a study of T cell responses to AZD1222 COVID-19 vaccine. Study-wide points: It should be noted that donors were predominantly white British and more often female, and clonal diversity was possibly underestimated. Compared with day 0, the breadth and depth of the Spike-specific TCR repertoire rose significantly after two doses of AZD1222.

V was clipped by 8 bases and J by 4 bases; unmatched bases: 3. Germline lookup yields CDR1 SEHNR and CDR2 FQNEAQ (reference sequence). The CDR3 has 13 residues. Points on this clone: Its antigen is not identified.

The method was immunoSEQ multiplex PCR; TCRdb's version includes in-frame clones alone and lacks a portion of them. The profile shows about 140,000 clones, around 83% of them singletons. The chain carries TRBV7-9 and TRBJ2-7; 12 bases are a match to TRBD2. The sequencing here drew on peripheral blood, taken 28 days after the second AZD1222 dose. This sequence was found in an adult who received the AZD1222 COVID-19 vaccine. In nucleotides, the CDR3 is TGTGCCAGCGCTAGCGGGAGGGCGTACGAGCAGTACTTC. It is translated as CASASGRAYEQYF.